Detailed here is one T cell receptor beta chain. Its antigen is not yet known. No qualities accompany the bases; no much larger clone lies one base away. A second Seattle source provided samples from volunteer blood donors who had recovered from COVID-19. Collaborating institutions collected whole blood in K2EDTA tubes following their own protocols. For TCRbeta analysis, collaborators shipped samples in one of three forms: frozen whole blood, isolated PBMCs, or DNA extracted from either of those sample types. From the cysteine through the phenylalanine, the CDR3 covers 17 amino acids. Left in the record is the CDR3 DNA by itself, 51 bases read in frame from the first base. Looking up the germline V gene (reference sequence) yields CDR1 LNHNV and CDR2 YYDKDF. Trimming costs V 0 bases and J 5 bases, and their ends lie 17 bases apart. The sample originates from a study of blood T cell repertoires in COVID-19 (TCRdb year 2020). With respect to the entire study: Samples covering the acute and convalescent phases of COVID-19 were provided by collaborators in the United States, Italy and Spain. The material from the prospective study consisted of cDNA or gDNA derived from T cells, B-cell-depleted T cells, or PBMCs. Deeply sampled blood TCRbeta repertoires from subjects exposed to, actively infected with, or recovered from COVID-19 were included in the dataset. The repertoires were released in a freely available public database meant as a resource for research on the immune response to SARS-CoV-2. Samples came from the ongoing ImmuneRACE study (first 160 participants) plus 1,254 subjects from 6 global collaborators. A de-identified subject ID, COVID-19 status, age in years and sex were almost always included in the sample metadata. Where available, HLA class I and class II types were obtained from metadata supplied by the sample provider rather than from assay-based typing. Study-wide conclusions, independent of this receptor: Clinical and demographic metadata were provided uncurated, with the amount varying by source and participant.

TCRbeta CDR3 regions were amplified from genomic DNA by means of the immunoSEQ Assay, a bias-controlled multiplex PCR. The authors' analysis ran thus. Nucleated cell counts per sample were estimated from amplification of reference gene primers within the assay. To quantify the absolute abundance of each unique TCRbeta CDR3 rearrangement, sequence reads were collapsed and filtered. For each sample, productive Simpson clonality was calculated as the square root of Simpson's diversity index over productive rearrangements. What TCRdb holds here is the immuneACCESS table cut down to in-frame rearrangements. Part of the clones is not present; checked against another copy, under half of the missing clones reflect an unresolved V gene, and the others are unexplained. V and J calls and clone size are copied from that table; D and trimming were computed from the DNA. Here the sample has 250,000 to 300,000 clones; more than 70% occur a single time. Together, the top ten hold over 6% of the sample.

The sequenced material came from peripheral blood. Recombination joined TRBV15 with TRBJ1-3, with the D segment identity uncertain. The TCR comes from a woman aged 25 to 39 who had recovered from COVID-19. The bases are TGTGCCACCAGCAGAGATCACGGTCAGGAACAACGAAACACCATATATTTT. Its protein product is CATSRDHGQEQRNTIYF.